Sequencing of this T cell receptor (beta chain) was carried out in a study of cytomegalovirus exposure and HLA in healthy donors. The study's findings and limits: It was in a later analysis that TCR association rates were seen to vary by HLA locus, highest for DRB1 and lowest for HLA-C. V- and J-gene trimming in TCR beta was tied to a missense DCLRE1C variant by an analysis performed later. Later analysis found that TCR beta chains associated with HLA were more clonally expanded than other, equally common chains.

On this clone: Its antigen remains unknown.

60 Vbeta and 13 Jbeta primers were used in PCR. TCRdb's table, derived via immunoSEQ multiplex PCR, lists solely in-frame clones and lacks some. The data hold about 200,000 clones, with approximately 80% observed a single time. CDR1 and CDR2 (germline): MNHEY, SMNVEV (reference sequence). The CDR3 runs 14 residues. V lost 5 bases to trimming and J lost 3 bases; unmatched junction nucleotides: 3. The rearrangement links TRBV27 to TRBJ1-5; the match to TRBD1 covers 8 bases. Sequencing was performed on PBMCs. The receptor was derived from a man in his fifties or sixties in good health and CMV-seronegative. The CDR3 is CASSTTGANQPQHF. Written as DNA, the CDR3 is TGTGCCAGCAGTACGACAGGGGCCAATCAGCCCCAGCATTTT.